Listed below are T cell receptor beta chains from one sample, sequenced in a study of T cells in narcolepsy. Measured with immunoSEQ multiplex PCR; TCRdb has only the in-frame clones, and not every one. Seen here are approximately 38,000 clones, about nine tenths observed once, and the top ten hold 0.83%. Material: CD45RA- memory CD4+ T cells from PBMCs. Receptors were obtained from a human donor with narcolepsy. CDR3s include the opening cysteine and the closing phenylalanine or tryptophan. Fields, in order: V gene, CDR3 length, D gene, clone size, J gene, CDR3 DNA, CDR3 protein. The D gene is left open where the match is weak. The size entry is marked missing in some rows and otherwise reads once, few, many or a size class.

v_call: TRBV30; cdr3_length: 13; d_call: -; clone_size: -; j_call: TRBJ1-1; cdr3_nt: TGTGCCTGGAGTGTACGGGCTCGAACTGAAGCTTTCTTT; cdr3_aa: CAWSVRARTEAFF
v_call: TRBV5-1; cdr3_length: 13; d_call: -; clone_size: once; j_call: TRBJ2-1; cdr3_nt: TGCGCCAGCAGCTTGGTCGGAGACAATGAGCAGTTCTTC; cdr3_aa: CASSLVGDNEQFF
v_call: TRBV30; cdr3_length: 15; d_call: -; clone_size: -; j_call: TRBJ2-2; cdr3_nt: TGTGCCTGGAGTGTAGGGCGGTTCAACACCGGGGAGCTGTTTTTT; cdr3_aa: CAWSVGRFNTGELFF
v_call: TRBV2; cdr3_length: 14; d_call: -; clone_size: -; j_call: TRBJ2-7; cdr3_nt: TGTGCCAGCATCTTCGACACAGGCTCCTACGAGCAGTACTTC; cdr3_aa: CASIFDTGSYEQYF
v_call: TRBV6-1; cdr3_length: 15; d_call: -; clone_size: -; j_call: TRBJ1-2; cdr3_nt: TGTGCCAGCAGCAATATTGGGGGCAGCCTATATGGCTACACCTTC; cdr3_aa: CASSNIGGSLYGYTF
v_call: TRBV5-1; cdr3_length: 14; d_call: -; clone_size: once; j_call: TRBJ1-1; cdr3_nt: TGCGCCAGCACCGTTAAAACAGGGAACACTGAAGCTTTCTTT; cdr3_aa: CASTVKTGNTEAFF
v_call: TRBV19; cdr3_length: 19; d_call: TRBD1; clone_size: -; j_call: TRBJ1-5; cdr3_nt: TGTGCCAGTACCCCGGCCTACGGGACAGGCTATTATAGCAATCAGCCCCAGCATTTT; cdr3_aa: CASTPAYGTGYYSNQPQHF
v_call: TRBV11-3; cdr3_length: 13; d_call: -; clone_size: once; j_call: TRBJ1-1; cdr3_nt: TGTGCCAGCAGCTCTAACATGAACACTGAAGCTTTCTTT; cdr3_aa: CASSSNMNTEAFF
v_call: TRBV19; cdr3_length: 15; d_call: -; clone_size: -; j_call: TRBJ1-3; cdr3_nt: TGTGCCAGTAAAAGGGACGGACTCTCTGGAAACACCATATATTTT; cdr3_aa: CASKRDGLSGNTIYF
v_call: TRBV6-5; cdr3_length: 14; d_call: TRBD1; clone_size: -; j_call: TRBJ2-3; cdr3_nt: TGTGCCAGTAGCGAGGGACAGGGAGCAGATACGCAGTATTTT; cdr3_aa: CASSEGQGADTQYF
v_call: TRBV7-2; cdr3_length: 14; d_call: -; clone_size: -; j_call: TRBJ1-5; cdr3_nt: TGTGCCAGCAGCTTACACGGAAGCAATCAGCCCCAGCATTTT; cdr3_aa: CASSLHGSNQPQHF
v_call: TRBV5-5; cdr3_length: 13; d_call: -; clone_size: few; j_call: TRBJ2-2; cdr3_nt: TGTGCCAGCAGCTTGCGCAGGGACGGGGAGCTGTTTTTT; cdr3_aa: CASSLRRDGELFF
v_call: TRBV5-1; cdr3_length: 14; d_call: -; clone_size: -; j_call: TRBJ1-1; cdr3_nt: TGCGCCAGCAGCTTCGACACACTTTCGGCTGAAGCTTTCTTT; cdr3_aa: CASSFDTLSAEAFF
v_call: TRBV28; cdr3_length: 16; d_call: TRBD2; clone_size: -; j_call: TRBJ2-5; cdr3_nt: TGTGCCAGCAGTTTGGCTGGGGGACTAGGACAAGAGACCCAGTACTTC; cdr3_aa: CASSLAGGLGQETQYF
v_call: TRBV4-3; cdr3_length: 17; d_call: TRBD1; clone_size: -; j_call: TRBJ2-3; cdr3_nt: TGCGCCAGCAGCCAAGAAAGAGGGACAGGGGCGACAGATACGCAGTATTTT; cdr3_aa: CASSQERGTGATDTQYF
v_call: TRBV9; cdr3_length: 15; d_call: TRBD2; clone_size: -; j_call: TRBJ2-1; cdr3_nt: TGTGCCAGCAGCCCACTAGCGGGGGGGCAGAATGAGCAGTTCTTC; cdr3_aa: CASSPLAGGQNEQFF
v_call: TRBV7-2; cdr3_length: 16; d_call: -; clone_size: few; j_call: TRBJ2-7; cdr3_nt: TGTGCCAGCAGCTTAGAGGTCCGGGGGGCCCTCGCCGAGCAGTACTTC; cdr3_aa: CASSLEVRGALAEQYF
v_call: TRBV7-7; cdr3_length: 13; d_call: -; clone_size: -; j_call: TRBJ1-4; cdr3_nt: TGTGCTAGCAGCAGAGGGGTAAATGAAAAACTGTTTTTT; cdr3_aa: CASSRGVNEKLFF
v_call: TRBV7-8; cdr3_length: 15; d_call: -; clone_size: -; j_call: TRBJ2-7; cdr3_nt: TGTGCCAGCAGCTTGAGGGTCGTCGAGAACTACGAGCAGTACTTC; cdr3_aa: CASSLRVVENYEQYF
v_call: TRBV7-2; cdr3_length: 16; d_call: TRBD2; clone_size: -; j_call: TRBJ2-1; cdr3_nt: TGTGCCAGCAGCTCACATAGCGGGAGTGACGGCAATGAGCAGTTCTTC; cdr3_aa: CASSSHSGSDGNEQFF
v_call: TRBV28; cdr3_length: 12; d_call: -; clone_size: -; j_call: TRBJ1-1; cdr3_nt: TGTGCCAGCCAGGGGCAGAACACTGAAGCTTTCTTT; cdr3_aa: CASQGQNTEAFF
v_call: TRBV18; cdr3_length: 12; d_call: -; clone_size: once; j_call: TRBJ2-3; cdr3_nt: TGTGCCAGCTCACCTAGCGCAGATACGCAGTATTTT; cdr3_aa: CASSPSADTQYF
v_call: TRBV19; cdr3_length: 14; d_call: -; clone_size: -; j_call: TRBJ1-1; cdr3_nt: TGTGCCAGTAGTATAGGAGGCTGGAGCGCTGAAGCTTTCTTT; cdr3_aa: CASSIGGWSAEAFF
v_call: TRBV6-1; cdr3_length: 16; d_call: TRBD2; clone_size: -; j_call: TRBJ2-7; cdr3_nt: TGTGCCAGCAGTGAGGGACTAGCGGGGGCTAACTACGAGCAGTACTTC; cdr3_aa: CASSEGLAGANYEQYF
v_call: TRBV5-6; cdr3_length: 13; d_call: -; clone_size: once; j_call: TRBJ1-4; cdr3_nt: TGTGCCAGCAGCTTGGGGGCGGAGAGAAAACTGTTTTTT; cdr3_aa: CASSLGAERKLFF
v_call: TRBV10-3; cdr3_length: 12; d_call: -; clone_size: -; j_call: TRBJ2-7; cdr3_nt: TGTGCCATCAGGCTAGCCGGCGGCGAGCAGTACTTC; cdr3_aa: CAIRLAGGEQYF
v_call: TRBV6-5; cdr3_length: 11; d_call: TRBD1; clone_size: -; j_call: TRBJ1-4; cdr3_nt: TGTGCCAGCTCCCCAGGGGGGAAACTGTTTTTT; cdr3_aa: CASSPGGKLFF
v_call: TRBV19; cdr3_length: 13; d_call: -; clone_size: -; j_call: TRBJ2-3; cdr3_nt: TGTGCCAGTCAGGCGAGGGGAGCAGATACGCAGTATTTT; cdr3_aa: CASQARGADTQYF
v_call: TRBV28; cdr3_length: 16; d_call: TRBD1; clone_size: once; j_call: TRBJ2-5; cdr3_nt: TGTGCCAGCGGGACCGTTTACCTCAGGGGGCCGGAGACCCAGTACTTC; cdr3_aa: CASGTVYLRGPETQYF
v_call: TRBV19; cdr3_length: 15; d_call: -; clone_size: once; j_call: TRBJ1-6; cdr3_nt: TGTGCCAGTAGTATTGAGAGGGCTGGGAATTCACCCCTCCACTTT; cdr3_aa: CASSIERAGNSPLHF
v_call: TRBV5-1; cdr3_length: 15; d_call: TRBD1; clone_size: -; j_call: TRBJ2-7; cdr3_nt: TGCGCCAGCACCCCGGGGGGACAGGGTTCTTACGAGCAGTACTTC; cdr3_aa: CASTPGGQGSYEQYF
v_call: TRBV7-7; cdr3_length: 15; d_call: -; clone_size: -; j_call: TRBJ2-5; cdr3_nt: TGTGCCAGCAGCTTAGGTAGCGGATATCAAGAGACCCAGTACTTC; cdr3_aa: CASSLGSGYQETQYF
v_call: TRBV9; cdr3_length: 14; d_call: -; clone_size: -; j_call: TRBJ1-6; cdr3_nt: TGTGCCAGCAGCGAGCCAGGGTGGTCTTCACCCCTCCACTTT; cdr3_aa: CASSEPGWSSPLHF
v_call: TRBV19; cdr3_length: 15; d_call: -; clone_size: -; j_call: TRBJ1-5; cdr3_nt: TGTGCCAGTAGTATAGACCAGGGAAGAGGCCAGCCCCAGCATTTT; cdr3_aa: CASSIDQGRGQPQHF
v_call: TRBV5-8; cdr3_length: 15; d_call: -; clone_size: -; j_call: TRBJ1-1; cdr3_nt: TGTGCCAGCAGCCCGAGGGGCAGGGAGAACACTGAAGCTTTCTTT; cdr3_aa: CASSPRGRENTEAFF
v_call: TRBV29-1; cdr3_length: 10; d_call: -; clone_size: -; j_call: TRBJ1-2; cdr3_nt: TGCAGCGTTGAAGGGTACATGGGCACCTTC; cdr3_aa: CSVEGYMGTF
v_call: TRBV5-6; cdr3_length: 12; d_call: -; clone_size: -; j_call: TRBJ1-2; cdr3_nt: TGTGCCAGCAGCTTGTTGGGCTATGGCTACACCTTC; cdr3_aa: CASSLLGYGYTF
v_call: TRBV11-2; cdr3_length: 15; d_call: TRBD1; clone_size: -; j_call: TRBJ2-3; cdr3_nt: TGTGCCAGCAGCCCTACCGGGACAGCCACAGATACGCAGTATTTT; cdr3_aa: CASSPTGTATDTQYF
v_call: TRBV11-2; cdr3_length: 14; d_call: -; clone_size: -; j_call: TRBJ2-5; cdr3_nt: TGTGCCAGCAGCGTGTTCAATCGGAAGGAGACCCAGTACTTC; cdr3_aa: CASSVFNRKETQYF
v_call: TRBV5-8; cdr3_length: 15; d_call: -; clone_size: -; j_call: TRBJ1-4; cdr3_nt: TGTGCCAGCAGCTTGCGAGGGACTGGGTACGAAAAACTGTTTTTT; cdr3_aa: CASSLRGTGYEKLFF
v_call: TRBV12-5; cdr3_length: 11; d_call: -; clone_size: -; j_call: TRBJ2-7; cdr3_nt: TGTGCTAGTGCCCGGCTCTACGAGCAGTACTTC; cdr3_aa: CASARLYEQYF
v_call: TRBV28; cdr3_length: 14; d_call: TRBD2; clone_size: -; j_call: TRBJ2-7; cdr3_nt: TGTGCCAGCTGGGGTCACGGGGGGGCCTACGAGCAGTACTTC; cdr3_aa: CASWGHGGAYEQYF
v_call: TRBV9; cdr3_length: 14; d_call: TRBD2; clone_size: -; j_call: TRBJ2-2; cdr3_nt: TGTGCCAGCAGCGTAGGGACTAGCACCGGGGAGCTGTTTTTT; cdr3_aa: CASSVGTSTGELFF
v_call: TRBV28; cdr3_length: 18; d_call: -; clone_size: -; j_call: TRBJ2-3; cdr3_nt: TGTGCCAGCAGTTTATTCACAGGGAAACGGGTGTTCACAGATACGCAGTATTTT; cdr3_aa: CASSLFTGKRVFTDTQYF
v_call: TRBV5-6; cdr3_length: 12; d_call: -; clone_size: -; j_call: TRBJ2-5; cdr3_nt: TGTGCCAGCAGCTCGGGGGTGGGGACCCAGTACTTC; cdr3_aa: CASSSGVGTQYF
v_call: TRBV19; cdr3_length: 15; d_call: TRBD1; clone_size: once; j_call: TRBJ2-2; cdr3_nt: TGTGCCAGTAGTGATTGGGACAGGGGAATCGGGGAGCTGTTTTTT; cdr3_aa: CASSDWDRGIGELFF
v_call: TRBV10-3; cdr3_length: 14; d_call: -; clone_size: -; j_call: TRBJ2-5; cdr3_nt: TGTGCCATCAGTGAGCCTCAGAGTCGCGAGACCCAGTACTTC; cdr3_aa: CAISEPQSRETQYF
v_call: TRBV4-3; cdr3_length: 16; d_call: -; clone_size: -; j_call: TRBJ2-3; cdr3_nt: TGCGCCAGCAGCCAAGGGAGGAGGGGTAGTATTGATACGCAGTATTTT; cdr3_aa: CASSQGRRGSIDTQYF
v_call: TRBV7-2; cdr3_length: 13; d_call: -; clone_size: -; j_call: TRBJ1-3; cdr3_nt: TGTGCCAGCAGCTTAATCTCTGGAAACACCATATATTTT; cdr3_aa: CASSLISGNTIYF
v_call: TRBV4-2; cdr3_length: 17; d_call: -; clone_size: -; j_call: TRBJ2-1; cdr3_nt: TGTGCCAGCAGCCAAGGTAGTAGGGCCCAGTCCTACAATGAGCAGTTCTTC; cdr3_aa: CASSQGSRAQSYNEQFF
v_call: TRBV4-3; cdr3_length: 18; d_call: TRBD1; clone_size: -; j_call: TRBJ2-4; cdr3_nt: TGCGCCAGCAGCCAAGATGGCCAGGGGGCATCAACCAAAAACATTCAGTACTTC; cdr3_aa: CASSQDGQGASTKNIQYF
v_call: TRBV7-2; cdr3_length: 16; d_call: -; clone_size: -; j_call: TRBJ1-2; cdr3_nt: TGTGCCAGCAGCTTATCCACAGGGTCAGCTAACTATGGCTACACCTTC; cdr3_aa: CASSLSTGSANYGYTF
v_call: TRBV28; cdr3_length: 13; d_call: -; clone_size: -; j_call: TRBJ2-1; cdr3_nt: TGTGCCAGCACCACTGGGGGGAAGAATGAGCAGTTCTTC; cdr3_aa: CASTTGGKNEQFF
v_call: TRBV7-9; cdr3_length: 10; d_call: -; clone_size: -; j_call: TRBJ1-1; cdr3_nt: TGTGCCAGCAGCGCCTATGAAGCTTTCTTT; cdr3_aa: CASSAYEAFF
v_call: TRBV29-1; cdr3_length: 13; d_call: -; clone_size: -; j_call: TRBJ2-5; cdr3_nt: TGCAGCGTTGGGGACCCGAGGGGGGAGACCCAGTACTTC; cdr3_aa: CSVGDPRGETQYF
v_call: TRBV5-6; cdr3_length: 14; d_call: -; clone_size: -; j_call: TRBJ2-5; cdr3_nt: TGTGCCAGCAGTTCCCCGACGGGAAAAGAGACCCAGTACTTC; cdr3_aa: CASSSPTGKETQYF
v_call: TRBV27; cdr3_length: 15; d_call: -; clone_size: -; j_call: TRBJ1-2; cdr3_nt: TGTGCCAGCAGTTTATCGGCCCTACAAGGCTATGGCTACACCTTC; cdr3_aa: CASSLSALQGYGYTF
v_call: TRBV4-3; cdr3_length: 13; d_call: -; clone_size: -; j_call: TRBJ1-1; cdr3_nt: TGCGCCAGCAGCCAAGATGACCAGGGTGGAGCTTTCTTT; cdr3_aa: CASSQDDQGGAFF
v_call: TRBV5-1; cdr3_length: 16; d_call: -; clone_size: few; j_call: TRBJ2-2; cdr3_nt: TGCGCCAGCAGCTTTGATGGGGGGCGCGACACCGGGGAGCTGTTTTTT; cdr3_aa: CASSFDGGRDTGELFF